Listed here are 7 T cell receptor beta chains from one sample, sequenced in a study of shared clonotypes between healthy human individuals. Method: immunoSEQ multiplex PCR; TCRdb's copy keeps in-frame clones and lacks some. The table has over a million clones, around 74% seen once. Sequences were obtained from memory CD4+ T cells sorted from blood. Noted subset: CD45RA-negative fraction. Receptor source: a man aged 18 to 30 in good health.

This clone came up a few times. The rearrangement uses TRBV30 and TRBJ1-5; no clear D. The CDR3 loop spans 14 amino acids. The germline gives CDR1 GTSNPN, CDR2 SVGIG (reference sequence). V dropped 1 base and J dropped 3 bases, with 10 bases sitting between them. CDR3 DNA: TGTGCCTGGAGTGCCCTGGCAGACAATCAGCCCCAGCATTTT. It is translated as CAWSALADNQPQHF.

This chain uses TRBV4-1 with TRBJ1-1; D is uncertain. This CDR3 is built from 18 residues. Trimming took 4 bases from V and 0 from J, leaving 21 bases between them. CDR1 and CDR2 from the germline V gene are MGHRA and YSYEKL. DNA for the CDR3: TGCGCCAGCAGCCCCTTACAGCCAAACACAATTCTGAACACTGAAGCTTTCTTT. Translated, it gives CASSPLQPNTILNTEAFF.

This clone was seen ten or more times. The same CDR3 is also encoded by other DNA sequences in this sample. The CDR3 DNA sequence: TGTGCCAGCAGTGCTGGACGGACCTATGGCTACACCTTC. It codes for CASSAGRTYGYTF. The V gene is TRBV6-5, the J gene TRBJ1-2; D gene unclear. V dropped 5 bases and J dropped 4 bases, with 11 bases sitting between them. Germline V gene data show CDR1 as MNHEY and CDR2 as SVGAGI. The CDR3 covers 13 residues.

The chain is built from TRBV5-1 and TRBJ2-7; the D is unclear. In germline, CDR1 is SGHRS, CDR2 YFSETQ. The CDR3 length is 16 residues. Trimming stripped 3 bases from V and 0 bases from J, with 16 bases between. The CDR3 DNA follows: TGCGCCAGCAGCTCGAGTTCAGGCTTCCCCTCCTACGAGCAGTACTTC. Translation gives CASSSSSGFPSYEQYF.

This rearrangement joins TRBV7-8 to TRBJ1-1, with a tentative D call TRBD1 (6 bases). Germline assignment: CDR1 SGHVS and CDR2 FQNEAQ. The germline V and J ends were trimmed by 5 bases and 4 bases, with 17 bases remaining between them. This CDR3 has 15 residues. The CDR3: CASSPGPGEVTEAFF. For the CDR3, the DNA is TGTGCCAGCAGCCCTGGCCCAGGGGAGGTCACTGAAGCTTTCTTT.

The V and J genes are TRBV5-4 and TRBJ2-5; no reliable D call. Deletions cut 1 base from V and 4 bases from J, with 11 bases between. Germline V CDR1 and CDR2: SGHNT, YYREEE (reference sequence). This CDR3 comprises 14 residues. For the CDR3, the DNA is TGTGCCAGCAGCTTGCCAGCGCGAATAGAGACCCAGTACTTC. Its translation is CASSLPARIETQYF.

This clone was found a few times. V and J are TRBV30 and TRBJ2-5, with D perhaps matching TRBD2 (5 bases). Germline V gene data show CDR1 as GTSNPN and CDR2 as SVGIG (reference sequence). Trimming removed 5 bases at V and 7 bases at J, with 20 bases between. The CDR3 runs 14 residues. The CDR3 is CAWGSLPGYATQYF. The CDR3 DNA reads as TGTGCCTGGGGATCACTGCCGGGGTACGCGACCCAGTACTTC.